This entry describes one T cell receptor beta chain. The record originates from a study of human T cells and chemical hapten exposure. One entry per CDR3 protein results from TCRdb running MiXCR on the RACE reads. The sample has tens of thousands of distinct CDR3 sequences, roughly 4.5% seen once. The junction had 10 bases not matched to a gene; V was cut back by 1 base and J by 3 bases. CDR1 MGHDK and CDR2 SYGVNS come from the germline V gene. The CDR3 is 17 residues long. The time point is: healthy volunteer bleed at 2 weeks. RNA extraction used unfractionated whole blood as the source of total RNA. The sequence came from a human donor in good health. Some clones in this sample may be carry-over from other donors' samples. The V gene is TRBV25-1, the J gene TRBJ2-7; TRBD1 aligns across 9 bases. The sequenced material came from whole blood. CDR3 amino acids: CASSESPATGGGYEQYF. CDR3 bases: TGTGCCAGCAGTGAATCCCCCGCGACAGGGGGGGGCTACGAGCAGTACTTC.